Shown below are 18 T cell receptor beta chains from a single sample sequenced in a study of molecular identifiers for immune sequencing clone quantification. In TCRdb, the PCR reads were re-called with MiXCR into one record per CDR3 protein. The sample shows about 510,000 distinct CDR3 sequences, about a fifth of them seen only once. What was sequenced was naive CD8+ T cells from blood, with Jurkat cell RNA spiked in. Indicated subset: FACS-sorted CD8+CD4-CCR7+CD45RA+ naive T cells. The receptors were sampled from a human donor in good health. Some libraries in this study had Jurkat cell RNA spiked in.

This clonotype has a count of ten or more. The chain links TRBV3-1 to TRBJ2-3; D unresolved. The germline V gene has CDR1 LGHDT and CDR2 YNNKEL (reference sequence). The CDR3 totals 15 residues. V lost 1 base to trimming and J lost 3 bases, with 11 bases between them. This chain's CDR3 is CASSQGLRLTDTQYF. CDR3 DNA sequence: TGTGCCAGCAGCCAAGGTCTTCGGTTAACAGATACGCAGTATTTT.

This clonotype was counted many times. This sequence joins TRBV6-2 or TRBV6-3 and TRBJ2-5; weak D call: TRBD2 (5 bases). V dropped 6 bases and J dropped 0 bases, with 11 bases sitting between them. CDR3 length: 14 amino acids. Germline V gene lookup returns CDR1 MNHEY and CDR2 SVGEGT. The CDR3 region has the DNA TGTGCCAGCAGGAGTCAGCGGTACCAAGAGACCCAGTACTTC. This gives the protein CASRSQRYQETQYF.

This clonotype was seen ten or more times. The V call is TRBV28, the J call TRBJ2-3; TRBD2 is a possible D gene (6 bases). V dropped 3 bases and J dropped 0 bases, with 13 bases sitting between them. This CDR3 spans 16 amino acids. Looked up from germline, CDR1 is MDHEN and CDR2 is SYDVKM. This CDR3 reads CASSFSYSGSTDTQYF. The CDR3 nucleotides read TGTGCCAGCAGTTTTTCTTATAGCGGAAGCACAGATACGCAGTATTTT.

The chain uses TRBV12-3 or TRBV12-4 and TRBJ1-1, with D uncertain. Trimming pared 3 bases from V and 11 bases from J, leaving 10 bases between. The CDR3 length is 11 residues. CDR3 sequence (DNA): TGTGCCAGCAGTTTTGGGGTGTGGGCTTTCTTT. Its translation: CASSFGVWAFF.

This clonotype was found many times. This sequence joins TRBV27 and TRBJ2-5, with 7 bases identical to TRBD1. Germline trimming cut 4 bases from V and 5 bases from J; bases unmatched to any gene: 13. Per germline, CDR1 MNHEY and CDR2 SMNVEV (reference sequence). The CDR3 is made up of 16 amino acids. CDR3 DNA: TGTGCCAGCAGTTCCCCGCCGGGACAGATGCCCGAGACCCAGTACTTC. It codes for CASSSPPGQMPETQYF.

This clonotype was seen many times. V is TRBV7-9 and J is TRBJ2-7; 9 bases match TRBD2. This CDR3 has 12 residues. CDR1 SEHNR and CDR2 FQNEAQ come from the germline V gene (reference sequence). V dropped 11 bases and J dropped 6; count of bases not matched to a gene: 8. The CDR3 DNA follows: TGTGCCGGTAGCGGGAGTAAGTCCGAGCAGTACTTC. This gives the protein CAGSGSKSEQYF.

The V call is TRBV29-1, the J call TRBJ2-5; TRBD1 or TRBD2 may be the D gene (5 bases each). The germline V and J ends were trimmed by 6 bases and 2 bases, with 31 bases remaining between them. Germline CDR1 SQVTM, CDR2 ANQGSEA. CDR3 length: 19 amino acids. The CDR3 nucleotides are TGCAGCGTCGACACGCCGCGAGGGTGGGGGAAAGCCCCGCAAGAGACCCAGTACTTC. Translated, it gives CSVDTPRGWGKAPQETQYF.

The CDR3 loop is CASRTGEGTGELFF. The CDR3 nucleotides are TGTGCCAGCAGAACGGGGGAGGGCACCGGGGAGCTGTTTTTT. The chain carries TRBV7-9 and TRBJ2-2; 7 bases fit TRBD2. The V gene's germline CDR1 is SEHNR and CDR2 FQNEAQ (reference sequence). Germline trimming cut 6 bases from V and 4 bases from J; bases unmatched to any gene: 5. The CDR3 has 14 residues.

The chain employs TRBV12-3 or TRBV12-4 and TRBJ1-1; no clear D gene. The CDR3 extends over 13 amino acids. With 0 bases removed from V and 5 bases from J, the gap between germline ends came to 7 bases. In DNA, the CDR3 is TGTGCCAGCAGTTTAGCGCGGTTAACTGAAGCTTTCTTT. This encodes CASSLARLTEAFF.

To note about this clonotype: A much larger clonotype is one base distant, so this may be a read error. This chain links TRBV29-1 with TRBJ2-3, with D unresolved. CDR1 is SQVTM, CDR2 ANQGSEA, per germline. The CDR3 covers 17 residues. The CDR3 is CGVAPFGRQLGTDTQYF. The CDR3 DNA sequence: TGCGGCGTGGCCCCTTTTGGCAGGCAACTTGGCACAGATACGCAGTATTTT.

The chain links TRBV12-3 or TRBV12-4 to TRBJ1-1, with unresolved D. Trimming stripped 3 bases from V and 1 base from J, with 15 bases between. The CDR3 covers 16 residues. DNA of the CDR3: TGTGCCAGCAGTTTGACGTTCCTTCCCCAGAACACTGAAGCTTTCTTT. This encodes CASSLTFLPQNTEAFF.

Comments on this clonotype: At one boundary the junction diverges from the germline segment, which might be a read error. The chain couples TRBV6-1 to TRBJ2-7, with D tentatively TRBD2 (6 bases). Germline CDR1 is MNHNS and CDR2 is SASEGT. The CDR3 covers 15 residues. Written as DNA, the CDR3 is TGTGCCAGCAGTGAACTCGGGGGTCTGGTCTACCAGCAGTACTTC. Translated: CASSELGGLVYQQYF.

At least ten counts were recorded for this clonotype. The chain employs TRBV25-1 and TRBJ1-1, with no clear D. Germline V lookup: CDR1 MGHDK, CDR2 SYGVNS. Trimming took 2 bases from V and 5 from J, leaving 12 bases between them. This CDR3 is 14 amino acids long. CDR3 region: CASSETGVGTEAFF. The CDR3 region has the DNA TGTGCCAGCAGTGAAACTGGGGTTGGTACTGAAGCTTTCTTT.

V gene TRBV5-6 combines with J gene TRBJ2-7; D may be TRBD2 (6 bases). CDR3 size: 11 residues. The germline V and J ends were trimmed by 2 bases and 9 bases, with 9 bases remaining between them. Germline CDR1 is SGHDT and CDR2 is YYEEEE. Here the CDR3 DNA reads TGTGCCAGCAGCTTCGCGGAGGGGCAGTACTTC. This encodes CASSFAEGQYF.

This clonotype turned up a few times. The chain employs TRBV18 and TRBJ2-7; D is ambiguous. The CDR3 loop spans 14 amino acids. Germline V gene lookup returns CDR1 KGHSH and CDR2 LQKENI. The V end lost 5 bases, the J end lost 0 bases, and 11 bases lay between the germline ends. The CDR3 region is CASSSPVDSYEQYF. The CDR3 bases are TGTGCCAGCTCATCTCCCGTGGACTCCTACGAGCAGTACTTC.

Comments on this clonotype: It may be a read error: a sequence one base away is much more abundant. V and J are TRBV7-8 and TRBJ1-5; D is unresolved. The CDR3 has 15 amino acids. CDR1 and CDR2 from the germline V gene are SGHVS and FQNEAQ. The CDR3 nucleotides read TGTGCCAGCAGCTTAGTGGGCAGCAGCAGTCAGCCCCAGCATTTT. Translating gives CASSLVGSSSQPQHF. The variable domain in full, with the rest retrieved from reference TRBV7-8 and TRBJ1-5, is GAGVSQSPRYKVAKRGQDVALRCDPISGHVSLFWYQQALGQGPEFLTYFQNEAQLDKSGLPSDRFFAERPEGSVSTLKIQRTQQEDSAVYLCASSLVGSSSQPQHFGDGTRLSIL.

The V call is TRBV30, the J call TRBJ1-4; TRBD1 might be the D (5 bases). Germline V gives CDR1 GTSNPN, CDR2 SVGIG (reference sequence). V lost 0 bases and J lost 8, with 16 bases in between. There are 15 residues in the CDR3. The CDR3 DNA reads TGTGCCTGGAGTGTACTAAGGGGAAGGAACGAAAAACTGTTTTTT. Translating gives CAWSVLRGRNEKLFF.

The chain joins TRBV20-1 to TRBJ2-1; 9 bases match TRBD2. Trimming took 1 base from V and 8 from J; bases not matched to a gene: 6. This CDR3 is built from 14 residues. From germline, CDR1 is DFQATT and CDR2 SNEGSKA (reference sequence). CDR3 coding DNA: TGCAGTGCTAGAGTTGCGGGGGGGCCCTATGAGCAGTTCTTC. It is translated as CSARVAGGPYEQFF.